Below, 18 T cell receptor beta chains from the same sample are listed, as sequenced in a study of blood T cell repertoires in COVID-19. Profiling relied on immunoSEQ multiplex PCR, and the TCRdb table lists in-frame clones only, not all of them. Of roughly 120,000 clones in the sample, 70% to 90% were seen once. Sequencing was carried out using peripheral blood. The receptors were gathered from a middle-aged man with acute or convalescent COVID-19.

The V and J genes are TRBV12-1 and TRBJ1-5. TRBV12-1 is flagged as a pseudogene. This CDR3 comprises 16 residues. The CDR3 protein is CASSFPPGLSNQPQHF. The CDR3 DNA sequence: TGTGCCAGCAGTTTCCCTCCGGGACTGAGCAATCAGCCCCAGCATTTT.

This clone has only a few counts. The sample holds other DNA sequences that translate to the same CDR3. The chain uses TRBV5-6 and TRBJ2-7; 9 bases align to TRBD1. Germline CDR1 reads SGHDT; CDR2 reads YYEEEE. The trim removed 2 bases at V and 4 bases at J, leaving 4 bases unmatched. The CDR3 spans 14 residues. CDR3 sequence reads: CASSFWDRVYEQYF. As DNA, the CDR3 is TGTGCCAGCAGCTTTTGGGACAGGGTGTACGAGCAGTACTTC.

V and J are TRBV28 and TRBJ2-3, with 8 positions matching TRBD2. CDR3 length: 15 residues. V shed 4 bases, J shed 2 bases, and the junction held 5 bases outside the gene matches. In germline, CDR1 is MDHEN, CDR2 SYDVKM. CDR3 amino acids: CASSSAGVNTDTQYF. The CDR3 bases are TGTGCCAGCAGTTCAGCGGGAGTTAACACAGATACGCAGTATTTT.

This clone was counted once. The rearrangement joins TRBV27 to TRBJ1-6; unclear D gene. V lost 3 bases and J lost 3, with 12 bases in between. The CDR3 contains 16 residues. Looked up from germline, CDR1 is MNHEY and CDR2 is SMNVEV (reference sequence). The DNA of the CDR3 is TGTGCCAGCAGTTTCAAAACAGTGATCTATAATTCACCCCTCCACTTT. Translation gives CASSFKTVIYNSPLHF.

The chain has TRBV7-2 and TRBJ2-5; 11 bases match TRBD2. V trimming: 1 base; J trimming: 5 bases; junction bases outside the gene matches: 9. Germline CDR1 reads SGHTA; CDR2 reads FQGNSA. This CDR3 is built from 17 residues. The DNA for the CDR3 is TGTGCCAGCAGCTTAGGGTTTAGCGGGGGGGCGCGGGAGACCCAGTACTTC. It encodes CASSLGFSGGARETQYF.

This clone was seen a single time. The J gene is TRBJ2-6, the V gene TRBV28; TRBD1 matches 8 bases. Germline V CDR1 and CDR2: MDHEN, SYDVKM. There are 16 residues in the CDR3. V gave up 5 bases and J gave up 1 base; unmatched junction bases: 4. The CDR3 DNA sequence: TGTGCCAGCAGTCCGACAGGGGAGTCTGGGGCCAACGTCCTGACTTTC. This gives the protein CASSPTGESGANVLTF. Based on the CDR3 plus reference TRBV28 and TRBJ2-6, the full variable domain is DVKVTQSSRYLVKRTGEKVFLECVQDMDHENMFWYRQDPGLGLRLIYFSYDVKMKEKGDIPEGYSVSREKKERFSLILESASTNQTSMYLCASSPTGESGANVLTFGAGSRLTVL.

The rearrangement uses TRBV18 and TRBJ2-3; 8 nucleotides match TRBD2. Germline CDR1 and CDR2: KGHSH and LQKENI. J was trimmed by 0 bases and V by 1 base; bases with no gene match: 6. The CDR3 extends over 17 amino acids. The CDR3 region is CASSPRTSSGSTDTQYF. CDR3 DNA sequence: TGTGCCAGCTCACCACGGACTAGCTCGGGTAGCACAGATACGCAGTATTTT.

The rearrangement joins TRBV18 to TRBJ1-2, with D tentatively TRBD1 (5 bases). Trimming took off 0 bases at V and 4 bases at J, with 6 bases between the two ends. The CDR3 length is 13 residues. Germline-derived CDR1 and CDR2 are KGHSH and LQKENI. The CDR3 spells CASSPPGVYGYTF. DNA for the CDR3: TGTGCCAGCTCACCACCAGGGGTCTATGGCTACACCTTC.

This chain uses TRBV6-5 with TRBJ2-1; D uncertain. V lost 9 bases and J lost 0, with 12 bases in between. From germline, CDR1 is MNHEY and CDR2 SVGAGI. There are 14 residues in the CDR3. CDR3 in amino acids: CASKTSSSYNEQFF. CDR3 bases: TGTGCCAGTAAGACATCGAGCTCCTACAATGAGCAGTTCTTC.

The V gene is TRBV27, the J gene TRBJ2-3, with D perhaps matching TRBD1 (5 bases). V was clipped by 1 base and J by 2 bases, with 16 bases between them. In germline, CDR1 is MNHEY, CDR2 SMNVEV (reference sequence). The CDR3 totals 17 residues. CDR3 in amino acids: CASSLLKGWGSTDTQYF. CDR3 bases: TGTGCCAGCAGTTTATTGAAGGGTTGGGGCTCCACAGATACGCAGTATTTT.

The chain is built from TRBV5-1 and TRBJ2-2; no firm D call. Trimming pared 4 bases from V and 6 bases from J, leaving 19 bases between. The CDR3 sequence is 16 residues long. Germline CDR1 is SGHRS and CDR2 is YFSETQ. The CDR3 nucleotides are TGCGCCAGCAGCCTTTTGGCCCCCAGGCATCCCGGGGAGCTGTTTTTT. Protein sequence: CASSLLAPRHPGELFF.

This clone has a single count. The J gene is TRBJ1-5, the V gene TRBV28; tentative D call: TRBD1 (5 bases). Germline assignment: CDR1 MDHEN and CDR2 SYDVKM. CDR3 length equals 15 residues. Deletions cut 3 bases from V and 2 bases from J, with 11 bases between. CDR3 loop: CASSFGGVGNQPQHF. The DNA of the CDR3 is TGTGCCAGCAGTTTTGGGGGGGTGGGCAATCAGCCCCAGCATTTT.

This chain links TRBV28 with TRBJ2-2, with D possibly TRBD1 on 6 matching bases. The CDR3 length is 14 residues. Germline CDR1 and CDR2: MDHEN and SYDVKM. V lost 6 bases, J lost 3 bases, and 11 bases lay in between. The CDR3 DNA reads as TGTGCCAGCAGCAGGGGTTCGTACACCGGGGAGCTGTTTTTT. It specifies CASSRGSYTGELFF.

CDR3 residues: CASSVSGTSYEQYF. CDR3 nucleotide sequence: TGTGCCAGCAGTGTTAGCGGGACCTCCTACGAGCAGTACTTC. V is TRBV2 and J is TRBJ2-7; 8 nucleotides line up with TRBD2. CDR1 is SNHLY, CDR2 FYNNEI, per germline. The CDR3 is made up of 14 amino acids. J was trimmed by 0 bases and V by 4 bases; bases with no gene match: 2. The entire variable domain, with the rest obtained from reference TRBV2 and TRBJ2-7, is as follows: EPEVTQTPSHQVTQMGQEVILRCVPISNHLYFYWYRQILGQKVEFLVSFYNNEISEKSEIFDDQFSVERPDGSNFTLKIRSTKLEDSAMYFCASSVSGTSYEQYFGPGTRLTVT.

V gene TRBV4-2 combines with J gene TRBJ2-1; the match to TRBD2 covers 9 bases. Germline CDR1 and CDR2: LGHNA and YNFKEQ. The CDR3 has 16 amino acids. V gave up 1 base and J gave up 3 bases; unmatched junction bases: 4. The CDR3 is CASSQVKAGGYNEQFF. DNA for the CDR3: TGTGCCAGCAGCCAAGTGAAAGCGGGAGGCTACAATGAGCAGTTCTTC.

This clone was detected once. This rearrangement joins TRBV11-1 to TRBJ1-2; D is unresolved. Germline V gene lookup returns CDR1 SGHAT and CDR2 FQDESV (reference sequence). The V and J ends lost 4 bases and 2 bases respectively, with 11 bases between them. CDR3 length: 14 residues. The CDR3 DNA reads TGTGCCAGCAGCTCCGGCGGAGACAACTATGGCTACACCTTC. As protein: CASSSGGDNYGYTF.

This chain joins TRBV5-6 and TRBJ2-2; TRBD1 agrees at 9 bases. V trimming: 2 bases; J trimming: 0 bases; junction bases outside the gene matches: 5. The CDR3 is 17 amino acids. Germline CDR1 is SGHDT and CDR2 is YYEEEE. The CDR3 coding sequence is TGTGCCAGCAGCTTCGGACAGGGGACGGCGAACACCGGGGAGCTGTTTTTT. Translating gives CASSFGQGTANTGELFF.

CDR3 in DNA: TGTGCCAGCAGCCGACGGCTAGCGGGGCCCTCGGGAGAGACCCAGTACTTC. Its translation is CASSRRLAGPSGETQYF. The V gene is TRBV6-6, the J gene TRBJ2-5, with 9 bases that match TRBD2. The CDR3 is 17 amino acids. Germline lookup yields CDR1 MNHNY and CDR2 SVGAGI (reference sequence). The trim removed 6 bases at V and 4 bases at J, leaving 15 bases unmatched.